The sequence of this T cell receptor (beta chain) was determined in a study of beta chain features in type 1 diabetes. In total, each donor contributed a single heparinised blood draw that averaged about 120 mL. This CDR3 is 15 amino acids long. V lost 2 bases and J lost 0; bases outside the gene matches: 1. The germline V gene has CDR1 LNHDA and CDR2 SQIVND (reference sequence). Every bit of the isolated RNA underwent reverse transcription, so sequencing read expressed TCRB transcripts. The data were produced by immunoSEQ multiplex PCR, yet TCRdb's version contains in-frame clones alone and is incomplete. In the table there are about 240,000 clones, approximately 15% of which are singletons. General study points: Researchers could not determine here whether HLA type influences TCRB rearrangement. Shortening of TCRB CDR3s, moderate but significant, appeared in all four CD4+ subsets of Type 1 diabetes patients. Highly expressing activated T cells could be over-counted with a cDNA template. Researchers reported that naive, central memory and Treg TCRB repertoires appeared more similar in patients than in healthy donors.

This clone was detected a few times. Its antigen is still unknown. The sequenced sample consisted of naive CD4+ T cells from blood. The rearrangement joins TRBV19 to TRBJ2-3, with 8 bases fitting TRBD1. This receptor was taken from a young man with type 1 diabetes. The CDR3 coding sequence is TGTGCCAGTAGTATACAGGGGGCTAGCACAGATACGCAGTATTTT. It yields the protein CASSIQGASTDTQYF.